This entry lists 5 T cell receptor beta chains sequenced from one sample in a study of shared clonotypes between healthy human individuals. Profiled with immunoSEQ multiplex PCR; TCRdb holds only in-frame clones, not every one. The data contain about 980,000 clones, 60% to 85% of them seen just once; the ten biggest clones take up over 1.3%. The sequenced material came from memory CD4+ T cells sorted from blood. Subset reported: CD45RA-negative fraction. These receptors were obtained from a young man in good health.

In its sample, this clone was seen many times. CDR3 in amino acids: CSVDPTGTASAYEQYF. DNA of the CDR3: TGCAGCGTTGACCCGACCGGGACAGCCTCTGCCTACGAGCAGTACTTC. The chain combines TRBV29-1 with TRBJ2-7, with 7 bases lining up with TRBD1. V was pared by 3 bases and J by 2 bases, with 13 bases of the junction left unmatched. The length of the CDR3 is 16 residues. Germline V gives CDR1 SQVTM, CDR2 ANQGSEA.

This chain joins TRBV27 and TRBJ1-2, with D perhaps matching TRBD1 (5 bases). CDR3 size: 15 residues. Per the germline V gene, CDR1 is MNHEY and CDR2 is SMNVEV (reference sequence). Trimming removed 1 base from V and 6 bases from J, with 15 bases in between. CDR3 region: CASSLLGTAVNGYTF. DNA for the CDR3: TGTGCCAGCAGTTTATTGGGGACGGCCGTTAATGGCTACACCTTC.

This clone has only one observation. This sequence joins TRBV30 and TRBJ2-1; D might be TRBD1 (6 bases). This CDR3 spans 14 amino acids. Germline V gene sequence: CDR1 GTSNPN, CDR2 SVGIG (reference sequence). Between the trimmed V and J ends, which lost 4 bases and 2 bases, there was a span of 12 bases. The CDR3 sequence: CAWTTGNTYNEQFF. The CDR3 coding sequence is TGTGCCTGGACCACAGGGAACACCTACAATGAGCAGTTCTTC.

This clone has a handful of counts. The chain carries TRBV4-2 and TRBJ2-4; 9 bases are a match to TRBD2. The CDR3 is 15 residues long. J was trimmed by 8 bases and V by 3 bases; bases with no gene match: 8. Looked up from germline, CDR1 is LGHNA and CDR2 is YNFKEQ. The CDR3 DNA reads TGTGCCAGCAGCCATGGGCGGGGGGGCCAGGACATTCAGTACTTC. Translating it yields CASSHGRGGQDIQYF.

This chain connects TRBV11-3 to TRBJ2-7, with D unresolved. In germline, CDR1 is SGHNT, CDR2 YENEEA. Trimming pared 4 bases from V and 6 bases from J, leaving 22 bases between. This CDR3 comprises 16 residues. In DNA, the CDR3 is TGTGCCAGCAGCTCCGCGTCGCGCTCCCATTTTTTCGAGCAGTACTTC. Residues: CASSSASRSHFFEQYF. Based on the CDR3 plus reference TRBV11-3 and TRBJ2-7, the full variable domain is EAGVVQSPRYKIIEKKQPVAFWCNPISGHNTLYWYLQNLGQGPELLIRYENEEAVDDSQLPKDRFSAERLKGVDSTLKIQPAELGDSAVYLCASSSASRSHFFEQYFGPGTRLTVT.